This TCR beta chain derives from a study of shared clonotypes between healthy human individuals. Only in-frame clones appear in the TCRdb table, and some are missing; sequencing was by immunoSEQ multiplex PCR. The data show 650,000 to 800,000 clones, approximately 77% seen once. Division of CD4+ cells produced a CD45RA+ naive subset and a CD45RA-negative memory subset. Sample: memory CD4+ T cells sorted from blood. Sample subset: CD45RA-negative fraction. The sequence was collected from a woman aged 25 to 39 in good health.

The CDR3 is CATSRGTGLVSYEQYF. In nucleotides, the CDR3 is TGTGCCACCAGCAGAGGGACAGGGTTGGTTTCCTACGAGCAGTACTTC. This chain links TRBV15 with TRBJ2-7, with 8 bases matching TRBD1. CDR3 length equals 16 residues. Germline lookup yields CDR1 LNHNV and CDR2 YYDKDF (reference sequence). V gave up 1 base and J gave up 1 base; unmatched junction bases: 6.